This is a list of T cell receptor beta chains from one sample in a study of T cell responses to AZD1222 COVID-19 vaccine. Measured with immunoSEQ multiplex PCR; TCRdb has only the in-frame clones, and not every one. The sample shows roughly 150,000 clones, 70% to 90% of them seen only once. The sample here was peripheral blood, taken 28 days after the second AZD1222 dose. The receptors here all came from an adult who received the AZD1222 COVID-19 vaccine. CDR3s include the opening cysteine and the closing phenylalanine or tryptophan. The order of the fields is V gene, J gene, clone size, D gene, CDR3 protein, CDR3 DNA. D genes are given only for firm matches. Size tells how often a clone was seen (once, few, many) or the class of an expanded clone, and some rows leave it out.

v_call: TRBV11-3
j_call: TRBJ1-3
clone_size: NA
d_call: NA
cdr3_aa: CASSSSGGNTIYF
cdr3_nt: TGTGCCAGCAGCTCATCAGGTGGAAACACCATATATTTT

v_call: TRBV5-1
j_call: TRBJ1-2
clone_size: NA
d_call: NA
cdr3_aa: CASSTGPEDYGYTF
cdr3_nt: TGCGCCAGCAGCACGGGACCTGAGGACTATGGCTACACCTTC

v_call: TRBV6-1
j_call: TRBJ1-2
clone_size: NA
d_call: TRBD1
cdr3_aa: CASSETWTGKGGYTF
cdr3_nt: TGTGCCAGCAGTGAGACCTGGACAGGGAAGGGTGGCTACACCTTC

v_call: TRBV2
j_call: TRBJ2-1
clone_size: once
d_call: NA
cdr3_aa: CASSWTDNEQFF
cdr3_nt: TGTGCCAGCAGTTGGACTGACAATGAGCAGTTCTTC

v_call: TRBV4-1
j_call: TRBJ1-4
clone_size: NA
d_call: TRBD1
cdr3_aa: CASRRQGTNEKLFF
cdr3_nt: TGCGCCAGCAGGAGACAGGGGACAAATGAAAAACTGTTTTTT

v_call: TRBV9
j_call: TRBJ2-5
clone_size: NA
d_call: TRBD1
cdr3_aa: CASSSRDRAQQETQYF
cdr3_nt: TGTGCCAGCAGCTCCCGAGACAGGGCCCAGCAAGAGACCCAGTACTTC

v_call: TRBV7-2
j_call: TRBJ1-6
clone_size: NA
d_call: TRBD1
cdr3_aa: CASSFGQGGSPLHF
cdr3_nt: TGTGCCAGCAGCTTCGGACAGGGCGGTTCACCCCTCCACTTT

v_call: TRBV14
j_call: TRBJ1-2
clone_size: NA
d_call: NA
cdr3_aa: CASSQMYGDLYGYTF
cdr3_nt: TGTGCCAGCAGCCAAATGTATGGGGACCTCTATGGCTACACCTTC

v_call: TRBV4-3
j_call: TRBJ1-1
clone_size: NA
d_call: NA
cdr3_aa: CASSQSPRTEMYTEAFF
cdr3_nt: TGCGCCAGCAGCCAGTCACCTCGGACAGAAATGTACACTGAAGCTTTCTTT

v_call: TRBV27
j_call: TRBJ1-1
clone_size: NA
d_call: TRBD1
cdr3_aa: CASSKPGQRMNTEAFF
cdr3_nt: TGTGCCAGCAGTAAACCGGGACAGCGCATGAACACTGAAGCTTTCTTT

v_call: TRBV18
j_call: TRBJ1-4
clone_size: NA
d_call: NA
cdr3_aa: CASSPQVTGANEKLFF
cdr3_nt: TGTGCCAGCTCACCACAGGTCACCGGGGCTAATGAAAAACTGTTTTTT

v_call: TRBV27
j_call: TRBJ1-6
clone_size: NA
d_call: TRBD1
cdr3_aa: CASSLSRGPVSPLHF
cdr3_nt: TGTGCCAGCAGTTTATCCAGGGGGCCGGTATCACCCCTCCACTTT

v_call: TRBV19
j_call: TRBJ2-5
clone_size: NA
d_call: TRBD1
cdr3_aa: CASSSHRQGKAQYF
cdr3_nt: TGTGCCAGTAGTAGCCACCGACAGGGAAAGGCCCAGTACTTC

v_call: TRBV5-5
j_call: TRBJ2-1
clone_size: NA
d_call: TRBD2
cdr3_aa: CASSLWGPRGVKYNEQFF
cdr3_nt: TGTGCCAGCAGCTTGTGGGGCCCGCGGGGGGTTAAGTACAATGAGCAGTTCTTC

v_call: TRBV12-3/TRBV12-4
j_call: TRBJ1-1
clone_size: NA
d_call: NA
cdr3_aa: CASMGDTTEAFF
cdr3_nt: TGTGCCAGCATGGGAGATACCACTGAAGCTTTCTTT

v_call: TRBV30
j_call: TRBJ2-3
clone_size: NA
d_call: NA
cdr3_aa: CAWSAAGAIRGADTQYF
cdr3_nt: TGTGCCTGGAGCGCCGCGGGGGCAATCAGAGGGGCAGATACGCAGTATTTT

v_call: TRBV11-2
j_call: TRBJ1-1
clone_size: NA
d_call: NA
cdr3_aa: CASSLAGWGTEAFF
cdr3_nt: TGTGCCAGCAGCTTGGCAGGGTGGGGTACTGAAGCTTTCTTT

v_call: TRBV27
j_call: TRBJ2-7
clone_size: NA
d_call: TRBD1
cdr3_aa: CASSLLGDRGHEQYF
cdr3_nt: TGTGCCAGCAGTTTATTGGGGGACAGGGGACACGAGCAGTACTTC

v_call: TRBV10-2
j_call: TRBJ1-6
clone_size: NA
d_call: NA
cdr3_aa: CASSELYSPLHF
cdr3_nt: TGCGCCAGCAGTGAGCTGTATTCACCCCTCCACTTT

v_call: TRBV12-3/TRBV12-4
j_call: TRBJ1-1
clone_size: NA
d_call: NA
cdr3_aa: CASSFSENTEAFF
cdr3_nt: TGTGCCAGCAGTTTTTCGGAGAACACTGAAGCTTTCTTT

v_call: TRBV7-9
j_call: TRBJ1-4
clone_size: once
d_call: NA
cdr3_aa: CASSFPEATNEKLFF
cdr3_nt: TGTGCCAGCAGCTTCCCAGAGGCAACTAATGAAAAACTGTTTTTT

v_call: TRBV6-6
j_call: TRBJ1-2
clone_size: NA
d_call: NA
cdr3_aa: CASSFDLRNYGYTF
cdr3_nt: TGTGCCAGCAGTTTCGACCTGAGAAACTATGGCTACACCTTC

v_call: TRBV30
j_call: TRBJ2-3
clone_size: once
d_call: NA
cdr3_aa: CAWSESDLSEDTQYF
cdr3_nt: TGTGCCTGGAGTGAATCGGACTTGAGCGAAGATACGCAGTATTTT

v_call: TRBV27
j_call: TRBJ1-1
clone_size: NA
d_call: TRBD1
cdr3_aa: CASSDRGRGNTEAFF
cdr3_nt: TGTGCCAGCAGCGACAGGGGGCGCGGGAACACTGAAGCTTTCTTT

v_call: TRBV7-9
j_call: TRBJ2-3
clone_size: NA
d_call: NA
cdr3_aa: CASSSTASRAGNTQYF
cdr3_nt: TGTGCCAGCAGCTCAACAGCCAGCCGGGCGGGAAATACGCAGTATTTT

v_call: TRBV4-1
j_call: TRBJ1-2
clone_size: once
d_call: NA
cdr3_aa: CASSQVGGGYTF
cdr3_nt: TGCGCCAGCAGCCAAGTGGGGGGTGGCTACACCTTC